The clone carrying this TCR beta chain was seen more than once but under ten times. Its antigen is unidentified. This record comes from a study of Ad26.COV2.S vaccination and SARS-CoV-2 variants. About the research overall: Ad26.COV2.S was injected intramuscularly once or twice, 56 days apart. General study findings and limits: Compared with placebo recipients, vaccine recipients had higher spike-specific TCR breadth.

The treatment here: roughly 19 received Ad26.COV2.S at low or high dose, single or two shots; several received placebo; per-sample allocation not given. All samples were drawn on day 63, counting from the first vaccine or placebo injection. In the vaccine, an Ad26 vector expressed the SARS-CoV-2 spike of the Wuhan strain. Only in-frame clones appear in the TCRdb table, and some are missing; sequencing was by immunoSEQ multiplex PCR. The table includes 380,000 or so clones, under 90% detected once. This receptor was taken from a person between 18 and 59 years old who received the Ad26.COV2.S COVID-19 vaccine or a placebo. The input for sequencing was peripheral blood, taken in a trial of Ad26.COV2.S vaccine versus placebo.

The CDR3 DNA reads TGTGCCAGCGGCAGGGAGGCTCTAGGCTACACCTTC. Translated: CASGREALGYTF. This sequence joins TRBV7-9 and TRBJ1-2, with D possibly TRBD1 on 5 matching bases. CDR1 is SEHNR, CDR2 FQNEAQ, per germline (reference sequence). Trimming removed 8 bases from V and 8 bases from J, with 15 bases in between. The CDR3 covers 12 residues.